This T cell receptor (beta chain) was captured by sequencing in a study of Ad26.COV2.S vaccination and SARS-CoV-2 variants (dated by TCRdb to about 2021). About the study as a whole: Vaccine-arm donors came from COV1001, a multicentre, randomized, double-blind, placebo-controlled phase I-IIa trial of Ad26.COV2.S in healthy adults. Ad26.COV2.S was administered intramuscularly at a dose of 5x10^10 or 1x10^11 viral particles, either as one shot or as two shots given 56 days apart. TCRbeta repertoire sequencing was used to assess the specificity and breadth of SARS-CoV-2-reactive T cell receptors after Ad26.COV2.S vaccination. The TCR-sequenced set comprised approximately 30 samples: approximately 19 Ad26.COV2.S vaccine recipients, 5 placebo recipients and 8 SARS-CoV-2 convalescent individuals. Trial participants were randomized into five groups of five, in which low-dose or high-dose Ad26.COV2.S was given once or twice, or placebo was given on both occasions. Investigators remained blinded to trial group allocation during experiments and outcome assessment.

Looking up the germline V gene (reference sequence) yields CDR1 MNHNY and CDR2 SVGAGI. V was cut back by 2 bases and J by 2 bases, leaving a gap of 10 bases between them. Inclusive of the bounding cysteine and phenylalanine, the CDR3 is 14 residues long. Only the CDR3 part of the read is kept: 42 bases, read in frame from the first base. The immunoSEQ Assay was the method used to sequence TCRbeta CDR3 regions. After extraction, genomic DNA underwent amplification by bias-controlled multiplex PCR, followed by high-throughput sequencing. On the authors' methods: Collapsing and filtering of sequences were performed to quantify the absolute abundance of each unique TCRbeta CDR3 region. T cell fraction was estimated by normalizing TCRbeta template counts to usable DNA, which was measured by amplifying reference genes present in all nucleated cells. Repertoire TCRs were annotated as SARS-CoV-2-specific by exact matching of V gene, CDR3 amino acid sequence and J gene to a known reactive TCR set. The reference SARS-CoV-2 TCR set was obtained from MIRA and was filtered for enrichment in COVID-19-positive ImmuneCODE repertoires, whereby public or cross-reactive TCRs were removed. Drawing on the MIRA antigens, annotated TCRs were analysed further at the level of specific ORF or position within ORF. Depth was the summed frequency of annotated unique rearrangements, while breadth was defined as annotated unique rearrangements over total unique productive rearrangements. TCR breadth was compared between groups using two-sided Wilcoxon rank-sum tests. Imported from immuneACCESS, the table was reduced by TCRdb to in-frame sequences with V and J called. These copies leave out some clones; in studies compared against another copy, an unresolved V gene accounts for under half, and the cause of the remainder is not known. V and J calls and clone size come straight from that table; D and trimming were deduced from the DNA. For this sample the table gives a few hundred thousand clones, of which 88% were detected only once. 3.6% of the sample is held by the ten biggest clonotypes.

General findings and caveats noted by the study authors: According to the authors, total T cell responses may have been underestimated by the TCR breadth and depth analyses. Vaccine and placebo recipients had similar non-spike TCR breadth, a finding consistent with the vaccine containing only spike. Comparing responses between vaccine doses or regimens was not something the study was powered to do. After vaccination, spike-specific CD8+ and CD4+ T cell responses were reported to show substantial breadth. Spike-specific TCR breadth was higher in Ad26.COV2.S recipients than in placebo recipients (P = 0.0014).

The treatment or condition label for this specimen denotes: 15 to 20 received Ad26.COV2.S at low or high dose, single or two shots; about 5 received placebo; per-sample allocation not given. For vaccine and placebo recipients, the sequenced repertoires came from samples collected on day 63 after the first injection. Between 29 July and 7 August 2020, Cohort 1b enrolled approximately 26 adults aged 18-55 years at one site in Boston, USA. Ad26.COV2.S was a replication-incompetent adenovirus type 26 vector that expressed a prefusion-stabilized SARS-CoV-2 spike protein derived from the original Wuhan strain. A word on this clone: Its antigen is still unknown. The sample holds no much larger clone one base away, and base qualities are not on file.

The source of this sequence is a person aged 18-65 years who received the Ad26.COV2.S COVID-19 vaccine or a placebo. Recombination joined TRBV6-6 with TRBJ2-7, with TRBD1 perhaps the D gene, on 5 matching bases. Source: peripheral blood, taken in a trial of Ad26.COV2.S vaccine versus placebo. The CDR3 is CASSYPDSPYEQYF. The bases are TGTGCCAGCAGTTACCCCGACAGCCCCTACGAGCAGTACTTC.